Each of the 5 T cell receptor beta chains below was sequenced from the same sample in a study of control samples from healthy donors and cancer patients (TCRdb year 2020). Library generation was performed with the immunoSEQ multiplex PCR assay. Drawn from immuneACCESS, this table holds only the in-frame rearrangements with V and J called that TCRdb kept. Clones are partly lost; checked studies trace under half to an unresolved V gene and leave the rest unexplained. The sample table lists about 38,000 clones, around four fifths of them with a count of one. The top ten hold 20% to 25% of the sample. Sequencing was carried out using PBMCs. Source of these receptors: a woman aged 60-75 years with lung cancer.

The chain combines TRBV10-3 with TRBJ2-7, with a possible D match to TRBD1 (6 bases). The CDR3 runs to 16 residues. V was cut by 2 bases and J by 5 bases, with 19 bases left in between. Per the germline V gene, CDR1 is ENHRY and CDR2 is SYGVKD. The CDR3 nucleotides are TGTGCCATCAGTGAGCCCCCCGGGACAAAAAAAGACGAGCAGTACTTC. Amino acid sequence: CAISEPPGTKKDEQYF.

The gene calls are TRBV19 and TRBJ1-1; 7 bases line up with TRBD1. CDR3 size: 13 residues. Germline trimming cut 7 bases from V and 5 bases from J; bases unmatched to any gene: 7. Germline V lookup: CDR1 LNHDA, CDR2 SQIVND (reference sequence). The DNA for the CDR3 is TGTGCCAGTACCTACAGGGGTGATACTGAAGCTTTCTTT. Translating it yields CASTYRGDTEAFF.

This chain links TRBV30 with TRBJ2-5, with no clear D. CDR1 and CDR2 (germline): GTSNPN, SVGIG (reference sequence). The germline V and J ends were trimmed by 3 bases and 1 base, with 6 bases remaining between them. The CDR3 has 12 residues. CDR3 residues: CAWSGGQETQYF. The CDR3 DNA sequence: TGTGCCTGGAGCGGCGGCCAAGAGACCCAGTACTTC.

The genes are TRBV2 and TRBJ1-5; perhaps TRBD1 as D (6 bases). The CDR3 runs to 14 residues. Trimming cost V 2 bases and J 6 bases, with 11 bases left between them. Germline CDR1 SNHLY, CDR2 FYNNEI. CDR3 loop: CASSEFRTAQPQHF. CDR3 sequence (DNA): TGTGCCAGCAGTGAATTCCGGACAGCTCAGCCCCAGCATTTT.

The chain joins TRBV11-1 to TRBJ2-5; TRBD1 might be the D (7 bases). V gave up 3 bases and J gave up 4 bases, with 15 bases separating them. Germline-derived CDR1 and CDR2 are SGHAT and FQDESV (reference sequence). The CDR3 contains 15 residues. The CDR3 protein is CASSFTGAGRETQYF. The CDR3 nucleotides are TGTGCCAGCAGCTTTACAGGGGCGGGGAGAGAGACCCAGTACTTC.